This TCR beta chain was obtained from a study of blood T cells in healthy people across ages. This CDR3 spans 15 amino acids. V was pared by 4 bases and J by 1 base, with 14 bases between. CDR1 and CDR2 from the germline V gene are SGHRS and YFSETQ. Then a second PCR, running roughly 7 to 11 cycles, was carried out with a sample-barcoded 5' primer and a J-beta primer mix. TCRdb re-derived calls from the 5' RACE reads in MiXCR, one entry per CDR3 protein. The profile covers 750,000 to 1,000,000 distinct CDR3 sequences, with roughly 29% appearing a single time and about 9.4% taken by the ten largest. Researchers collected 7.5 to 10 milliliters of peripheral blood from every single donor. Per-sample PBMC isolation yielded at least 6.5 million cells. This same sample was also part of a study on T cells of mothers and their children. That source notes: Mothers gave over 9 million TCR beta CDR3 reads each, and children some 3 million each. A slight, non-significant increase in overlap was found for related mother-child pairs relative to unrelated pairs.

This TCR was sampled from a woman in her 40s in good health. The chain joins TRBV5-1 to TRBJ1-2; a weak D match, TRBD1 (5 bases). Material: blood. In DNA, the CDR3 is TGCGCCAGCAGCCCGGGTGGGACGTTTAACTATGGCTACACCTTC. This sequence encodes CASSPGGTFNYGYTF.